The 5 T cell receptor beta chains presented below share a single source sample, sequenced in a study of blood T cell repertoires in COVID-19. The repertoire was sequenced with immunoSEQ multiplex PCR; TCRdb's copy has only in-frame clones and lacks some. The data hold a few hundred thousand clones, with 75% to 90% observed a single time. Sequenced input: PBMCs or T cells enriched from blood (not recorded which). The origin of the receptors is a woman between 18 and 30 years old in a cohort exposed to, infected with or recovered from COVID-19 (not recorded which).

The J gene is TRBJ2-5, the V gene TRBV28; TRBD2 matches at 7 bases. Trimming removed 5 bases from V and 9 bases from J; junction bases left unmatched: 15. There are 15 residues in the CDR3. The germline gives CDR1 MDHEN, CDR2 SYDVKM. CDR3 nucleotides: TGTGCCAGCAGTCCAATCTCGGGGGGTGGGTTGGCCCAGTACTTC. Its translation: CASSPISGGGLAQYF.

This chain uses TRBV11-3 with TRBJ2-5; 13 bases fit TRBD2. CDR1 SGHNT and CDR2 YENEEA come from the germline V gene. V shed 4 bases and J 0 bases; nucleotides not matched to a gene: 5. The CDR3 loop spans 17 amino acids. CDR3 protein: CASSSGTSGVHQETQYF. DNA for the CDR3: TGTGCCAGCAGCTCCGGGACTAGCGGGGTCCACCAAGAGACCCAGTACTTC. The full variable domain, in which reference TRBV11-3 and TRBJ2-5 provide the parts outside the CDR3, is EAGVVQSPRYKIIEKKQPVAFWCNPISGHNTLYWYLQNLGQGPELLIRYENEEAVDDSQLPKDRFSAERLKGVDSTLKIQPAELGDSAVYLCASSSGTSGVHQETQYFGPGTRLLVL.

The chain joins TRBV7-2 to TRBJ2-5; 11 bases are a match to TRBD2. V was pared by 1 base and J by 2 bases, with 6 bases of the junction left unmatched. In germline, CDR1 is SGHTA, CDR2 FQGNSA. There are 17 residues in the CDR3. The CDR3 protein is CASSLEGTSGEQETQYF. The CDR3 coding sequence is TGTGCCAGCAGCTTAGAAGGGACTAGCGGTGAGCAAGAGACCCAGTACTTC.

This chain joins TRBV6-6 and TRBJ1-2; 7 bases map to TRBD1. The V segment lost 7 bases and the J segment 6 bases; nucleotides outside the gene matches: 11. This CDR3 comprises 14 residues. Germline V gene sequence: CDR1 MNHNY, CDR2 SVGAGI (reference sequence). Written as DNA, the CDR3 is TGTGCCAGCACCGCCGGGACAGCTATACATGGCTACACCTTC. Translation gives CASTAGTAIHGYTF.

This clone was recorded only once. This sequence joins TRBV6-1 and TRBJ2-1; D perhaps matches TRBD2 (5 bases). Germline V gives CDR1 MNHNS, CDR2 SASEGT. This CDR3 is 15 amino acids long. V was cut by 1 base and J by 3 bases, with 10 bases left in between. The chain's CDR3 is CASSEGVEVYNEQFF. CDR3 DNA sequence: TGTGCCAGCAGTGAAGGGGTGGAGGTCTACAATGAGCAGTTCTTC.